One sample yielded the 9 T cell receptor beta chains listed below, sequenced in a study of identical twins. TCRdb reprocessed the 5' RACE reads via MiXCR and lists one record per CDR3 protein. There are hundreds of thousands of distinct CDR3 sequences in the sample; roughly 18% occur only once, and around 13% lies in the top ten. The same data also went into a second study, on T cells expressing NK-cell markers.

The material sequenced was PBMCs. The origin of the receptors is a woman between 18 and 30 years old in good health.

This clonotype was recorded a few times. The chain couples TRBV12-3 or TRBV12-4 to TRBJ2-1, with D perhaps TRBD1 or TRBD2 (5 bases each). This CDR3 contains 16 residues. Trimming shortened V by 5 bases and J by 0 bases, and 14 bases separated the two germline ends. The CDR3 reads CASSILPRGSYNEQFF. In DNA, the CDR3 is TGTGCCAGCAGTATTCTCCCGAGGGGCTCCTACAATGAGCAGTTCTTC.

This chain uses TRBV12-3 or TRBV12-4 with TRBJ2-5; D gene unclear. The CDR3 consists of 16 residues. V lost 4 bases to trimming and J lost 1 base, with 16 bases between them. The CDR3 is CASSSRAFLVQETQYF. DNA for the CDR3: TGTGCCAGCAGTTCCCGGGCCTTCCTGGTCCAAGAGACCCAGTACTTC.

CDR3 region: CASSYGISAGVYNEQFF. CDR3 DNA: TGCGCCAGCAGCTATGGAATCTCAGCGGGGGTCTACAATGAGCAGTTCTTC. The rearrangement links TRBV5-1 to TRBJ2-1; 8 bases agree with TRBD2. CDR3 length: 17 amino acids. Germline assignment: CDR1 SGHRS and CDR2 YFSETQ. Trimming at V came to 3 bases and at J to 3 bases, leaving 11 bases not matched to a gene.

The sample holds a few counts of this clonotype. The chain joins TRBV4-3 to TRBJ2-7; the D gene is possibly TRBD1 (5 bases). With 2 bases removed from V and 3 bases from J, the gap between germline ends came to 20 bases. Looked up from germline, CDR1 is LGHNA and CDR2 is YSLEER. The CDR3 consists of 17 residues. The CDR3 here is CASSQLWSDTRLYEQYF. In nucleotides, the CDR3 is TGCGCCAGCAGCCAACTGTGGTCGGACACTCGCCTCTACGAGCAGTACTTC.

The rearrangement joins TRBV6-5 to TRBJ1-5, with a tentative D call TRBD1 (5 bases). The CDR3 extends over 15 amino acids. The V and J ends lost 1 base and 3 bases respectively, with 10 bases between them. Germline values: CDR1 MNHEY, CDR2 SVGAGI. CDR3 amino acids: CASSYYTGTNQPQHF. The DNA of the CDR3 is TGTGCCAGCAGTTACTATACAGGCACCAATCAGCCCCAGCATTTT.

The V and J genes are TRBV3-1 and TRBJ2-3; D is uncertain. From germline, CDR1 is LGHDT and CDR2 YNNKEL (reference sequence). The CDR3 sequence is 17 residues long. V was cut by 0 bases and J by 0 bases, with 13 bases left in between. CDR3 nucleotide sequence: TGTGCCAGCAGCCAAGAACGGAGCAGATCTAGCACAGATACGCAGTATTTT. It translates to CASSQERSRSSTDTQYF.

There are many counts of this clonotype. The rearrangement links TRBV12-3 or TRBV12-4 to TRBJ2-1, with a tentative D call TRBD1 (6 bases). The CDR3 has 16 residues. V lost 7 bases and J lost 0, with 16 bases in between. The CDR3 sequence: CASIQYGTFSYNEQFF. DNA of the CDR3: TGTGCCAGCATTCAATACGGGACATTCTCCTACAATGAGCAGTTCTTC.

The chain employs TRBV12-3 or TRBV12-4 and TRBJ2-3, with D perhaps given as TRBD1 or TRBD2 (5 bases each). CDR3 length: 15 amino acids. V was trimmed by 5 bases and J by 3 bases, leaving 15 bases between them. CDR3 in amino acids: CASSRNEGLTDTQYF. The CDR3 DNA sequence: TGTGCCAGCAGTCGAAATGAGGGGCTAACAGATACGCAGTATTTT.

This clonotype was seen more than once but under ten times. The chain joins TRBV6-1 to TRBJ2-7; TRBD2 agrees at 9 bases. Germline values: CDR1 MNHNS, CDR2 SASEGT. V lost 4 bases to trimming and J lost 5 bases; unmatched junction nucleotides: 9. The CDR3 runs 15 residues. The CDR3: CASSAPGLAHHEQYF. The CDR3, as DNA: TGTGCCAGCAGTGCTCCGGGACTAGCTCACCACGAGCAGTACTTC.